This TCR beta chain was recovered during a study of blood T cell repertoires in COVID-19. About the research overall: Specimens from acute and convalescent COVID-19 originated in the United States, Italy and Spain.

The CDR3 is 15 amino acids. V was trimmed by 6 bases and J by 1 base, leaving 13 bases between them. Per the germline V gene, CDR1 is MNHEY and CDR2 is SVGAGI. Here immunoSEQ multiplex PCR was the method, and the copy in TCRdb shows in-frame clones only, minus some. Of about 160,000 clones listed, approximately 80% were seen once; the top ten hold about a tenth. Specimen: peripheral blood. The TCR comes from a human donor in a cohort sampled during active COVID-19. V gene TRBV6-5 combines with J gene TRBJ1-5; D unresolved. CDR3 loop: CASSPWVRSNQPQHF. DNA of the CDR3: TGTGCCAGCAGCCCATGGGTGAGGAGCAATCAGCCCCAGCATTTT.